This T cell receptor (beta chain) was sequenced in a study of Ad26.COV2.S vaccination and SARS-CoV-2 variants. Study-wide context: Ad26.COV2.S arm of COV1001 included the donor. Study results and limitations: Vaccinated and placebo-treated recipients had similar non-spike TCR breadth. There was reportedly substantial breadth in spike-specific CD8+ and CD4+ T cell responses after vaccination.

Assay: immunoSEQ multiplex PCR; the TCRdb copy retains only in-frame clones and omits some. Of a few hundred thousand clones listed, about 83% are singletons. Treatment defined: around 19 received Ad26.COV2.S at low or high dose, single or two shots; about 5 received placebo; per-sample allocation not given. Specimen acquisition occurred on day 63 following the initial vaccine or placebo injection. Donation was by an adult aged 18-55 years who was in Boston. Trimming removed 0 bases at V and 4 bases at J, with 2 bases between. The CDR3 length is 12 residues. CDR1 and CDR2 from the germline V gene are LGHNA and YNFKEQ. With regard to this clone: The antigen is undetermined.

The source is a person between 18 and 65 years old who received the Ad26.COV2.S COVID-19 vaccine or a placebo. The chain couples TRBV4-2 to TRBJ2-3; D unclear. The sequences come from peripheral blood, collected in a trial of Ad26.COV2.S vaccine versus placebo. The CDR3 nucleotides are TGTGCCAGCAGCCAAGAAGCAGATACGCAGTATTTT. This encodes CASSQEADTQYF.